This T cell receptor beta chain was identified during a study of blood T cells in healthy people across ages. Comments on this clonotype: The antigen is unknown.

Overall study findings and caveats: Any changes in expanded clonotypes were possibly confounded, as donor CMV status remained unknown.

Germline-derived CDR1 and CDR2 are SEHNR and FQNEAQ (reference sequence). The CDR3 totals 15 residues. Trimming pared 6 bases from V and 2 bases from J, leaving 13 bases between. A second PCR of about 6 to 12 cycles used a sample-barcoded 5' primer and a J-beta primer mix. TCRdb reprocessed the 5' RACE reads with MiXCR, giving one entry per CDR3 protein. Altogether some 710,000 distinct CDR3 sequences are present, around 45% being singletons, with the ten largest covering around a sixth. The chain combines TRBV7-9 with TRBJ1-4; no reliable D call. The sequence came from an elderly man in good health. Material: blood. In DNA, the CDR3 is TGTGCCAGCAGTCCGATGGGTAGGACTAATGAAAAACTGTTTTTT. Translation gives CASSPMGRTNEKLFF.